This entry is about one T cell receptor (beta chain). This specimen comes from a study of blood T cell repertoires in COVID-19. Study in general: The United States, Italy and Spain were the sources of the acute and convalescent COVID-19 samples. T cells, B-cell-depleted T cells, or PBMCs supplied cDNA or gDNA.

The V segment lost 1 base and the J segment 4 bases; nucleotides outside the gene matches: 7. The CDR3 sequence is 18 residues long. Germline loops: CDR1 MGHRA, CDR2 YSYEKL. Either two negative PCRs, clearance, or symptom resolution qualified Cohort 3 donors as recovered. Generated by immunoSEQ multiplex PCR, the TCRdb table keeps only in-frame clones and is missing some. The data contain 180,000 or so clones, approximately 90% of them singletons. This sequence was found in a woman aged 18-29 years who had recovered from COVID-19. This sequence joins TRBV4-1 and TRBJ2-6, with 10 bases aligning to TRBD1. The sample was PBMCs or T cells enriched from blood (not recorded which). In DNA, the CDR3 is TGCGCCAGCAGCCAAGGGAGGACAGGGGGAGCGGGGGCCAACGTCCTGACTTTC. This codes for CASSQGRTGGAGANVLTF.